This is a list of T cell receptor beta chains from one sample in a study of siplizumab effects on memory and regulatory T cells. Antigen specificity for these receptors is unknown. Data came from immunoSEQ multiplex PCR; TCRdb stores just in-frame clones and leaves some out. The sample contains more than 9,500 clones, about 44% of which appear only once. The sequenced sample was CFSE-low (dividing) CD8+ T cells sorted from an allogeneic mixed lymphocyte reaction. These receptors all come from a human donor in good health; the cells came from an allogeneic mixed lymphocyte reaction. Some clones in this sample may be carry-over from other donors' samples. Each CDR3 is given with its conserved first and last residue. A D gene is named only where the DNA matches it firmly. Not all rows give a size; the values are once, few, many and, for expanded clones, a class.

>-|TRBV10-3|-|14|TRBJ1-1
CAISVTELNTEAFF
TGTGCCATCAGTGTTACAGAACTAAACACTGAAGCTTTCTTT
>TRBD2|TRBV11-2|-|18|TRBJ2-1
CASSFGLAGGSSYNEQFF
TGTGCCAGCAGCTTCGGACTAGCGGGAGGGAGCTCCTACAATGAGCAGTTCTTC
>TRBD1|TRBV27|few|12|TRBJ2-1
CAVTGGQNEQFF
TGTGCCGTGACAGGGGGTCAAAATGAGCAGTTCTTC
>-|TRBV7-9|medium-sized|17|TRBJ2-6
CASSSNREISGANVLTF
TGTGCCAGCAGTTCCAATCGGGAAATCAGCGGGGCCAACGTCCTGACTTTC
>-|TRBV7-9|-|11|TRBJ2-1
CASSLVDEQFF
TGTGCCAGCAGCTTAGTAGATGAGCAGTTCTTC
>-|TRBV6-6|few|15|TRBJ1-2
CASSKEIQGYYGYTF
TGTGCCAGCAGCAAAGAGATTCAGGGATACTATGGCTACACCTTC
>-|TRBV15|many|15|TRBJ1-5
CATSSTADLNQPQHF
TGTGCCACCAGCAGCACGGCAGACCTAAATCAGCCCCAGCATTTT
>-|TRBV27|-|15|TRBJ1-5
CASSLIWQGRQPQHF
TGTGCCAGCAGTTTAATTTGGCAGGGAAGGCAGCCCCAGCATTTT
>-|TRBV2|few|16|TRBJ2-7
CASNPPSNPLAYEQYF
TGTGCCAGCAATCCGCCTAGCAACCCGCTCGCGTACGAGCAGTACTTC
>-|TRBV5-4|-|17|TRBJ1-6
CASSLGAGRSYNSPLHF
TGTGCCAGCAGCTTGGGGGCAGGGCGCTCCTATAATTCACCCCTCCACTTT
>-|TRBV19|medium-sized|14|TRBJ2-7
CATSTGAGTYEQYF
TGTGCCACCTCCACGGGGGCTGGCACCTACGAGCAGTACTTC
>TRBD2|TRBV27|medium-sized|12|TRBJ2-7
CGSSGGPYEQYF
TGTGGTTCTAGCGGGGGACCCTACGAGCAGTACTTC
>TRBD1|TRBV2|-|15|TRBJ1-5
CASRGQTYSNQPQHF
TGTGCCAGCAGGGGACAGACCTATAGCAATCAGCCCCAGCATTTT
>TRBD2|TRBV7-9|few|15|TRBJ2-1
CASSLLAGGYNEQFF
TGTGCCAGCAGCCTACTAGCGGGAGGTTACAATGAGCAGTTCTTC
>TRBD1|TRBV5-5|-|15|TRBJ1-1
CASSPRGGLNTEAFF
TGTGCCAGCAGTCCGCGAGGGGGCTTGAACACTGAAGCTTTCTTT
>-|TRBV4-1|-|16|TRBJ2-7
CASSQGIVDPRDEQYF
TGCGCCAGCAGCCAAGGTATCGTAGACCCGCGGGACGAGCAGTACTTC
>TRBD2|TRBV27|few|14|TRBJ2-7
CASSLGLGPYEQYF
TGTGCCAGCAGTTTGGGACTAGGACCCTACGAGCAGTACTTC
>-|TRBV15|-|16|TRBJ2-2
CATSRSEILNTGELFF
TGTGCCACCAGCAGGTCAGAGATTCTGAACACCGGGGAGCTGTTTTTT
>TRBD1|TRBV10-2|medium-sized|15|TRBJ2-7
CASKQGAGISYEQYF
TGCGCCAGCAAACAGGGGGCCGGGATCTCCTACGAGCAGTACTTC
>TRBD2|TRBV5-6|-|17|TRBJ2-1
CASSLGWSGRDTMKQFF
TGTGCCAGCAGCTTGGGTTGGTCCGGGAGGGATACAATGAAGCAGTTCTTC
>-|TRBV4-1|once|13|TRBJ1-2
CASSPGTKYGYTF
TGCGCCAGCAGCCCCGGGACAAAATATGGCTACACCTTC
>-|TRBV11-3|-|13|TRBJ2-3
CASSPRVTDTQYF
TGTGCCAGCAGCCCGCGGGTCACAGATACGCAGTATTTT
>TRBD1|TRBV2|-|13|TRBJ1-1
CASRGGLGTEAFF
TGTGCCAGCAGAGGGGGCCTGGGCACTGAAGCTTTCTTT
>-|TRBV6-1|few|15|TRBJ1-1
CASSEGGYWSTEAFF
TGTGCCAGCAGTGAAGGAGGGTATTGGAGCACTGAAGCTTTCTTT
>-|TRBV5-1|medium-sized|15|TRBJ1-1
CASSFLDSRGTEAFF
TGCGCCAGCAGCTTTTTAGACAGCCGTGGGACTGAAGCTTTCTTT
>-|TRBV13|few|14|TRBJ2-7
CATSLGARDYEQYF
TGTGCCACCTCTTTGGGGGCCCGGGACTACGAGCAGTACTTC
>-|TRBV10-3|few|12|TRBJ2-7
CATRTAVHEQYF
TGTGCCACCCGGACAGCCGTACACGAGCAGTACTTC
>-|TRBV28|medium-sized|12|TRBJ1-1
CASSRLNTEAFF
TGTGCCAGCAGTAGGTTGAACACTGAAGCTTTCTTT
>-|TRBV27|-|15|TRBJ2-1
CASKRDVGAYNEQFF
TGTGCCAGCAAGAGAGACGTTGGGGCCTACAATGAGCAGTTCTTC
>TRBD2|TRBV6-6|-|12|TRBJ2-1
CASRGGPNEQFF
TGTGCCAGCAGGGGAGGGCCCAATGAGCAGTTCTTC
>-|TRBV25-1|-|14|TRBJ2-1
CASSEGGAYNEQFF
TGTGCCAGCAGTGAGGGCGGGGCCTACAATGAGCAGTTCTTC
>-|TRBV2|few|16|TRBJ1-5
CASSERQGYSNQPQHF
TGTGCCAGCAGTGAACGGCAGGGCTATAGCAATCAGCCCCAGCATTTT
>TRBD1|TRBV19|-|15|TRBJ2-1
CASSILGTAYNEQFF
TGTGCCAGTAGTATTCTGGGGACAGCCTACAATGAGCAGTTCTTC
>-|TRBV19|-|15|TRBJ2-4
CASSTGYGLINIQYF
TGTGCCAGTAGTACCGGCTACGGACTGATAAACATTCAGTACTTC
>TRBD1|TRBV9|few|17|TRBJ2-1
CASSVPPGTATHNEQFF
TGTGCCAGCAGCGTACCACCCGGGACAGCCACGCACAATGAGCAGTTCTTC
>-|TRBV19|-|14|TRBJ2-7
CASSPGPSSYEQYF
TGTGCCAGTAGTCCGGGGCCGAGCTCCTACGAGCAGTACTTC
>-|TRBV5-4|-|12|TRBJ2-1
CASSLGTNEQFF
TGTGCCAGCAGCTTGGGTACGAATGAGCAGTTCTTC
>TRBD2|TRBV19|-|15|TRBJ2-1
CASSIGLAGGNEQFF
TGTGCCAGTAGTATCGGACTAGCGGGAGGCAATGAGCAGTTCTTC
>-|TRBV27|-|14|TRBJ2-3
CASSLGSYTDTQYF
TGTGCCAGCAGTTTGGGCAGCTACACAGATACGCAGTATTTT
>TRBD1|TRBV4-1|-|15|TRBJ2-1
CASSYRTGAYNEQFF
TGCGCCAGCAGCTACCGGACAGGGGCCTACAATGAGCAGTTCTTC
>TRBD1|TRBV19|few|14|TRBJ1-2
CASSLTGGIFGYTF
TGTGCCAGCTCCTTGACAGGGGGGATTTTCGGCTACACCTTC
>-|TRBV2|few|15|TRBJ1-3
CASSETGPSGNTIYF
TGTGCCAGCAGTGAAACGGGGCCCTCTGGAAACACCATATATTTT
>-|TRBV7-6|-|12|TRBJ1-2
CASSTQGGGYTF
TGTGCCAGCAGCACTCAAGGGGGTGGCTACACCTTC
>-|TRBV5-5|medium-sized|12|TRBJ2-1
CASSFWTEGQFF
TGTGCCAGCAGCTTCTGGACGGAAGGGCAGTTCTTC
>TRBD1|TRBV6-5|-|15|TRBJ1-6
CASRLQGYGNSPLHF
TGTGCCAGCAGACTACAGGGGTACGGTAATTCACCCCTCCACTTT
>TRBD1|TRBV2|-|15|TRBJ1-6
CASRYMGQGNSPLHF
TGTGCCAGCAGGTATATGGGACAGGGGAATTCACCCCTCCACTTT
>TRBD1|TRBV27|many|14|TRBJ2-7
CASRPGTGTYEQYF
TGTGCCAGCAGACCAGGGACAGGAACCTACGAGCAGTACTTC
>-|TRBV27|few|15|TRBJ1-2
CASGPPGGPGYGYTF
TGTGCCAGCGGACCTCCGGGGGGGCCTGGCTATGGCTACACCTTC
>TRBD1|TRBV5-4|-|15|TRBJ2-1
CASSFRDRGLDEQFF
TGTGCCAGCAGCTTCCGGGACAGGGGGCTCGATGAGCAGTTCTTC
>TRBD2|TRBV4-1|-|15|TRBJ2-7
CASSQPSGGPYEQYF
TGCGCCAGCAGCCAGCCTAGCGGGGGCCCCTACGAGCAGTACTTC
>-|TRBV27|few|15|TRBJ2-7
CASSNRRTAAYEQYF
TGTGCCAGCAGTAATAGACGGACGGCTGCCTACGAGCAGTACTTC
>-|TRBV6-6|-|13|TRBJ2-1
CASSYRSYNEQFF
TGTGCCAGCAGTTATCGGTCCTACAATGAGCAGTTCTTC
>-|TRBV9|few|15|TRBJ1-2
CASSALARGPYGYTF
TGTGCCAGCAGCGCCTTGGCCAGGGGCCCCTATGGCTACACCTTC
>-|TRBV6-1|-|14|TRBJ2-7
CASRDSRVYYEQYF
TGTGCCAGCAGGGACTCCCGGGTTTACTACGAGCAGTACTTC
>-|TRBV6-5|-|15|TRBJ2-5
CASSTGLRIQETQYF
TGTGCCAGCAGCACCGGGCTTCGTATCCAAGAGACCCAGTACTTC